Listed below are T cell receptor beta chains from one sample, sequenced in a study of graft-versus-host responses after intestinal transplantation. Some clones are missing from TCRdb's copy, which holds only in-frame ones; the method was immunoSEQ multiplex PCR. This sample has around 18,000 clones, with approximately 80% found just once. The material sequenced was ileum tissue, taken 17 days after transplant. These receptors originate from a human patient who received an intestinal transplant, so some T cells may come from the graft donor. The conserved cysteine and the conserved F or W are not part of the CDR3 here. Fields, in order: J gene, V gene, CDR3 protein.

>TRBJ2-5|TRBV7-3
ASSEGRKPETQY
>-|TRBV10-3
AISESGYGEQY
>TRBJ1-5|TRBV7-8
ASSRERDYVFSGNQPQH
>TRBJ2-7|TRBV11-2
ASSGQSKAYEQY
>TRBJ2-3|TRBV4-3
ASSQGLAQGDTQY
>TRBJ2-1|TRBV11-2
ASSFPATGTGNNEQF
>TRBJ1-4|TRBV28
ASRPTDRVDEKLF
>TRBJ2-7|TRBV11-2
ASSPPRPHEQY
>TRBJ1-3|TRBV6-5
ASSLTGVSGNTIY
>TRBJ2-3|TRBV13
ASSARDTQY
>TRBJ2-1|TRBV9
ASSVDGGNEQF
>TRBJ2-7|TRBV9
ASSVEPGGFEQY
>TRBJ2-2|TRBV18
ASSNGPRTGSAGELF